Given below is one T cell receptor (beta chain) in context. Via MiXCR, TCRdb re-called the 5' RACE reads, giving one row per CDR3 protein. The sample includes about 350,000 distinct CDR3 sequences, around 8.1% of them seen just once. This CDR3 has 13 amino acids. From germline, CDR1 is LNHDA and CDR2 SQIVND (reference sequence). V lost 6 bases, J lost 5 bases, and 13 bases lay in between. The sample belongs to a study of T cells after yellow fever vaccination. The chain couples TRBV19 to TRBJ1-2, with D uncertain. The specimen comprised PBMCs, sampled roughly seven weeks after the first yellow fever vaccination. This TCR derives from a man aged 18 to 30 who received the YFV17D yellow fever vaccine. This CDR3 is CASSHEAFYGYTF. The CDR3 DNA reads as TGTGCCAGTAGCCATGAGGCTTTTTATGGCTACACCTTC.